This TCR beta chain derives from a study of human versus mouse CDR3 diversity and MHC coevolution. Using immunoSEQ multiplex PCR, the repertoire was profiled, and TCRdb retains in-frame clones only, with some absent. The sample shows about 83,000 clones, around 90% of them seen only once. The CDR3 covers 16 residues. Germline values: CDR1 SGHRS, CDR2 YFSETQ. V was pared by 4 bases and J by 4 bases, with 7 bases of the junction left unmatched. The sample was naive CD4+ T cells from blood. As to subset: CD45RO-negative CD62L-positive naive CD4 T cells. This TCR was recovered from a person between 25 and 70 years old in good health. The rearrangement uses TRBV5-1 and TRBJ2-5; the match to TRBD2 covers 13 bases. CDR3 sequence reads: CASSPGTSGKVETQYF. In nucleotides, the CDR3 is TGCGCCAGCAGCCCGGGGACTAGCGGGAAGGTAGAGACCCAGTACTTC.